The rows below give T cell receptor beta chains drawn from one sample of a study of T cell responses to AZD1222 COVID-19 vaccine. Produced via immunoSEQ multiplex PCR; TCRdb's table is partial and in-frame only. This sample has 250,000 to 300,000 clones; almost 95% occur once, and the top ten carry 0.55%. The specimen was peripheral blood, collected 28 days after the second AZD1222 dose. The receptor source for this set is an adult who received the AZD1222 COVID-19 vaccine. CDR3s include the opening cysteine and the closing phenylalanine or tryptophan. D genes are given only for firm matches. Size tells how often a clone was seen (once, few, many) or the class of an expanded clone, and some rows leave it out.

d_call j_call clone_size v_call cdr3_nt cdr3_aa
NA TRBJ2-1 NA TRBV11-2 TGTGCCAGCAGCTTAGGGGAGCTTGAGCAGTTCTTC CASSLGELEQFF
TRBD2 TRBJ2-1 NA TRBV15 TGTGCCACCAGCGTTATAGCGGGAGCTTTCAATGAGCAGTTCTTC CATSVIAGAFNEQFF
NA TRBJ1-1 NA TRBV28 TGTGCCAGCAGGCGAGGAGGGAACACTGAAGCTTTCTTT CASRRGGNTEAFF
NA TRBJ2-7 NA TRBV29-1 TGCAGCGTTGAAGCGGGTTCGCCCTACGAGCAGTACTTC CSVEAGSPYEQYF
NA TRBJ1-1 NA TRBV5-1 TGCGCCAGCAGTCCCCGGGGGGCAGACACTGAAGCTTTCTTT CASSPRGADTEAFF
NA TRBJ2-1 once TRBV5-1 TGCGCCAGCACTATGGGGGTGGGCAATGAGCAGTTCTTC CASTMGVGNEQFF
TRBD2 TRBJ2-3 NA TRBV3-1/TRBV3-2 TGTGCCAGCAGCCAAGGAAGGGCGGGGGGGCTCCTTGGTACGCAGTATTTT CASSQGRAGGLLGTQYF
NA TRBJ1-6 NA TRBV9 TGTGCCAGCAGCGTAGATGCAAATTCACCCCTCCACTTT CASSVDANSPLHF
NA TRBJ2-7 NA TRBV5-1 TGCGCCAGCAGCCTCGTCGGGGTCGAGCAGTACTTC CASSLVGVEQYF
NA TRBJ1-2 NA TRBV10-3 TGTGCCATCAGCCTACTCGAGGCGGCTGGGGGCTACACCTTC CAISLLEAAGGYTF
NA TRBJ1-5 NA TRBV28 TGTGCCATCAATAGGGGACGAGATCAGCCCCAGCATTTT CAINRGRDQPQHF
NA TRBJ2-7 NA TRBV6-5 TGTGCCAGCTGGAGCGCAATCGAGGGAGAGCAGTACTTC CASWSAIEGEQYF
NA TRBJ2-2 few TRBV19 TGTGCCAGTAGACCTCCAAGAAGGGGGAGGAGTAGCACCGGGGAGCTGTTTTTT CASRPPRRGRSSTGELFF
NA TRBJ2-2 NA TRBV4-1 TGCGCCAGCAGCCAAACCGACAGGAGGGACGGGGAGCTGTTTTTT CASSQTDRRDGELFF